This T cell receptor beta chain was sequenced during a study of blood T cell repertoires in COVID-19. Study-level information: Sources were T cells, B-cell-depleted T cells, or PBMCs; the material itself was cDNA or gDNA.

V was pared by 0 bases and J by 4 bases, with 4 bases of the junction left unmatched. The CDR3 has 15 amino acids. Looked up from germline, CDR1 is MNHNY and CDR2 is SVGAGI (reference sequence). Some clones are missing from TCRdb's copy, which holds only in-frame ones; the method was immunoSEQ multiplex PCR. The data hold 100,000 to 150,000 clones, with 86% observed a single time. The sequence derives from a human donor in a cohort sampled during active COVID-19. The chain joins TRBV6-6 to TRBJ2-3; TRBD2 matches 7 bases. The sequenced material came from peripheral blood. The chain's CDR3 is CASSYSKGGADTQYF. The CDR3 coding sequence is TGTGCCAGCAGTTACTCAAAGGGAGGGGCAGATACGCAGTATTTT.